This T cell receptor beta chain was retrieved from a study of technical replicates of blood from several donors. Germline V CDR1 and CDR2: LNHDA, SQIVND (reference sequence). The CDR3 has 14 amino acids. V was clipped by 9 bases and J by 5 bases; unmatched bases: 8. TCRdb keeps only in-frame clones here, not all; method: immunoSEQ multiplex PCR. The sample has just over 70,000 clones, 85% to 95% seen once. The TCR originated in a human donor in good health. Sample: T cells isolated from PBMCs. The gene calls are TRBV19 and TRBJ2-7; 12 positions match TRBD1. The CDR3 reads CASQFGTGGDEQYF. Written as DNA, the CDR3 is TGTGCCAGCCAATTCGGGACAGGGGGCGACGAGCAGTACTTC.